The rows below give T cell receptor beta chains drawn from one sample of a study of cytomegalovirus exposure and HLA in healthy donors. Libraries were prepared by immunoSEQ multiplex PCR; TCRdb keeps only in-frame clonotypes and omits some of them. Of 90,000 to 100,000 clones detected, roughly four fifths appear once; the ten largest clones hold 3.5% to 4%. Specimen: PBMCs. All receptors come from a man in his fifties or sixties in good health and CMV-seronegative. Each CDR3 is given with its conserved first and last residue. A D gene is named only where the DNA matches it firmly. The listing skips clone size in some rows; elsewhere it reads once, few, many or a size class.

>13|NA|TRBV29-1|NA|TRBJ2-1
CSVRQSSYNEQFF
TGCAGCGTTCGACAGAGCTCCTACAATGAGCAGTTCTTC
>14|once|TRBV9|TRBD1|TRBJ2-5
CASSEFTGGETQYF
TGTGCCAGCAGCGAATTTACAGGGGGGGAGACCCAGTACTTC
>16|NA|TRBV19|NA|TRBJ2-7
CASSARDSRRPYEQYF
TGTGCCAGTAGTGCCCGCGACAGCCGCCGGCCCTACGAGCAGTACTTC
>15|NA|TRBV9|NA|TRBJ2-7
CASSVDSSAAYEQYF
TGTGCCAGCAGCGTAGATTCTAGCGCAGCCTACGAGCAGTACTTC
>14|NA|TRBV6-4|TRBD2|TRBJ2-7
CASSYGLGAYEQYF
TGTGCCAGCAGTTATGGACTAGGGGCCTACGAGCAGTACTTC
>14|NA|TRBV18|TRBD2|TRBJ2-7
CASSPAGGPREQYF
TGTGCCAGCTCACCGGCGGGAGGGCCCCGGGAGCAGTACTTC
>15|NA|TRBV29-1|NA|TRBJ2-6
CSVEITGSGANVLTF
TGCAGCGTTGAAATTACCGGCTCTGGGGCCAACGTCCTGACTTTC
>15|few|TRBV5-1|NA|TRBJ1-4
CASSPQQGTNEKLFF
TGCGCCAGCAGCCCCCAACAGGGAACTAATGAAAAACTGTTTTTT
>15|NA|TRBV6-5|NA|TRBJ1-2
CASSYSPSTRDGYTF
TGTGCCAGCAGTTACTCACCGTCTACCCGGGATGGCTACACCTTC
>16|NA|TRBV7-9|NA|TRBJ1-4
CASSLGAGRSNEKLFF
TGTGCCAGCAGCTTAGGAGCGGGACGGAGTAATGAAAAACTGTTTTTT
>15|NA|TRBV4-3|NA|TRBJ2-3
CASSIGNYFTDTQYF
TGCGCCAGCAGCATAGGAAACTACTTCACAGATACGCAGTATTTT
>16|NA|TRBV28|TRBD1|TRBJ2-4
CASRSTGTFGKNIQYF
TGTGCCAGCAGATCGACAGGGACCTTCGGCAAAAACATTCAGTACTTC
>16|NA|TRBV7-2|NA|TRBJ1-3
CASSPQGSLGGNTIYF
TGTGCCAGCAGCCCTCAGGGGTCCCTCGGTGGAAACACCATATATTTT
>16|NA|TRBV10-3|NA|TRBJ2-3
CAISDRGRAGEDTQYF
TGTGCCATCAGTGATAGGGGGAGGGCAGGGGAAGATACGCAGTATTTT
>16|NA|TRBV25-1|TRBD1|TRBJ1-2
CASSDQIRTGGKGYTF
TGTGCCAGCAGTGATCAAATCCGGACAGGGGGGAAAGGCTACACCTTC
>14|NA|TRBV4-3|TRBD1|TRBJ1-2
CASSLTGTATGYTF
TGCGCCAGCAGTCTGACCGGGACAGCAACTGGCTACACCTTC
>15|NA|TRBV9|NA|TRBJ1-2
CASSVDPQVSYGYTF
TGTGCCAGCAGCGTAGATCCCCAGGTTAGCTATGGCTACACCTTC
>17|NA|TRBV7-8|NA|TRBJ2-6
CASSLEGPGSGANVLTF
TGTGCCAGCAGCTTAGAGGGGCCAGGGTCCGGGGCCAACGTCCTGACTTTC
>14|NA|TRBV7-7|NA|TRBJ2-1
CASSLGVLEGEQFF
TGTGCTAGCAGCTTAGGGGTACTAGAGGGTGAGCAGTTCTTC
>16|NA|TRBV18|NA|TRBJ2-3
CASSPLGLTTTDTQYF
TGTGCCAGCTCACCATTAGGACTAACCACCACAGATACGCAGTATTTT
>14|NA|TRBV28|TRBD2|TRBJ2-2
CASILAGETGELFF
TGTGCCAGCATTCTAGCGGGAGAGACCGGGGAGCTGTTTTTT
>13|NA|TRBV18|NA|TRBJ1-1
CASSLSQDTEAFF
TGTGCCAGCTCTCTTAGTCAGGACACTGAAGCTTTCTTT
>16|once|TRBV9|NA|TRBJ2-3
CASSVGAAPGTDTQYF
TGTGCCAGCAGCGTAGGGGCGGCCCCGGGGACAGATACGCAGTATTTT
>14|NA|TRBV6-5|NA|TRBJ2-7
CASRDQVGSYEQYF
TGTGCCAGCCGCGATCAGGTGGGCTCCTACGAGCAGTACTTC
>13|once|TRBV6-5|NA|TRBJ2-2
CASSRDRPGELFF
TGTGCCAGCAGTCGTGACAGACCCGGGGAGCTGTTTTTT
>14|NA|TRBV2|TRBD1|TRBJ2-1
CASSDWTGSDEQFF
TGTGCCAGCAGTGATTGGACAGGCTCTGATGAGCAGTTCTTC
>14|NA|TRBV9|NA|TRBJ2-3
CASSVGGAPATQYF
TGTGCCAGCAGCGTTGGGGGGGCCCCGGCTACGCAGTATTTT
>13|NA|TRBV28|NA|TRBJ2-3
CASSSGPGDTQYF
TGTGCCAGCAGTAGCGGACCAGGAGATACGCAGTATTTT
>13|NA|TRBV9|TRBD1|TRBJ2-7
CASSQGQGAEQYF
TGTGCCAGCAGCCAGGGACAGGGGGCTGAGCAGTACTTC
>14|NA|TRBV28|TRBD2|TRBJ2-7
CASSSGTSPYEQYF
TGTGCCAGCAGTTCCGGGACTAGCCCGTACGAGCAGTACTTC
>15|NA|TRBV6-5|NA|TRBJ1-2
CASRTFGGLSYGYTF
TGTGCCAGCAGGACCTTCGGGGGGCTAAGCTATGGCTACACCTTC
>18|NA|TRBV19|TRBD2|TRBJ2-3
CASSIGLAGGSRADTQYF
TGTGCCAGTAGTATCGGACTAGCGGGAGGATCGAGGGCAGATACGCAGTATTTT
>15|NA|TRBV5-4|TRBD1|TRBJ1-2
CASSNQGAFGYGYTF
TGTGCCAGCAGCAATCAGGGGGCCTTCGGCTATGGCTACACCTTC
>14|once|TRBV13|NA|TRBJ2-7
CASSSDNIGLEQYF
TGTGCCAGCAGCTCAGACAACATAGGACTCGAGCAGTACTTC
>12|NA|TRBV28|NA|TRBJ2-7
CASSYRVSEQYF
TGTGCCAGCAGTTACAGGGTTTCCGAGCAGTACTTC
>12|many|TRBV6-1|NA|TRBJ2-7
CASSMDFYEQYF
TGTGCCAGCAGTATGGACTTTTACGAGCAGTACTTC
>14|few|TRBV2|NA|TRBJ1-2
CASSEDRSNYGYTF
TGTGCCAGCAGTGAAGACAGGAGTAACTATGGCTACACCTTC